Shown below are 24 T cell receptor beta chains from a single sample sequenced in a study of cytomegalovirus exposure and HLA in healthy donors (dated by TCRdb to 2016 to 2017). The library was built by means of the immunoSEQ multiplex PCR assay. The immuneACCESS repertoire file appears here via TCRdb, limited to in-frame rearrangements. These files lack a portion of the clones; in checked studies, under half of the deficit traces to unresolved V genes, and the cause of the others is not known. For this sample there are 200,000 to 250,000 clones; around 90% appear just once. Clones ranked in the top ten supply about 2% of the sample. Sequenced sample: PBMCs. These TCRs come from a woman younger than 35 in good health and CMV-seropositive.

This rearrangement joins TRBV19 to TRBJ1-4; 7 bases map to TRBD1. V gave up 5 bases and J gave up 4 bases; unmatched junction bases: 10. The CDR3 loop spans 16 amino acids. The germline CDR1 and CDR2 sequences are LNHDA and SQIVND (reference sequence). For the CDR3, the DNA is TGTGCCAGTAGTTACGAAGGTGGACAGGATAATGAAAAACTGTTTTTT. Protein: CASSYEGGQDNEKLFF.

This chain links TRBV28 with TRBJ1-2, with 8 positions matching TRBD1. The V and J ends lost 3 bases and 10 bases, in that order; junction bases with no gene match: 16. The CDR3 runs to 16 residues. Germline V CDR1 and CDR2: MDHEN, SYDVKM. CDR3 nucleotides: TGTGCCAGCAGTTTCTTAAATCTGTTCAGGGGGCCTAACTACACCTTC. Translated: CASSFLNLFRGPNYTF.

This clone was seen a few times. This chain connects TRBV7-9 to TRBJ1-2; D gene uncertain. This CDR3 is built from 15 residues. The germline V gene has CDR1 SEHNR and CDR2 FQNEAQ (reference sequence). V was shortened by 1 base and J by 5 bases, with 14 bases between the two germline ends. CDR3 in DNA: TGTGCCAGCAGCTTAGATCTGCGCGCATTTTATGGCTACACCTTC. Amino acids: CASSLDLRAFYGYTF.

This CDR3 reads CASQVNRDSTEAFF. The DNA of the CDR3 is TGTGCCAGTCAAGTTAACCGGGACAGCACTGAAGCTTTCTTT. The chain uses TRBV19 and TRBJ1-1; 7 bases fit TRBD1. Trimming took 8 bases from V and 4 from J; bases not matched to a gene: 10. Germline lookup yields CDR1 LNHDA and CDR2 SQIVND (reference sequence). The CDR3 is 14 residues long.

The rearrangement links TRBV15 to TRBJ2-7, with TRBD1 matching 10 bases. The CDR3 is 15 residues long. Germline lookup yields CDR1 LNHNV and CDR2 YYDKDF (reference sequence). J lost 0 bases, V lost 5 bases, and 4 bases had no gene match. This CDR3 is CATSSRTGGSYEQYF. CDR3 sequence (DNA): TGTGCCACCAGCTCCCGGACAGGGGGCTCCTACGAGCAGTACTTC.

The J gene is TRBJ1-1, the V gene TRBV18, with TRBD1 matching 7 bases. With 6 bases clipped from V and 4 bases from J, the junction kept 5 bases outside the gene matches. The CDR3 contains 13 residues. From germline, CDR1 is KGHSH and CDR2 LQKENI. The CDR3, as DNA: TGTGCCAGCTCCAATTCAGGGGGCACTGAAGCTTTCTTT. Protein product: CASSNSGGTEAFF.

The gene calls are TRBV4-2 and TRBJ2-3; TRBD1 might be the D (6 bases). Germline V lookup: CDR1 LGHNA, CDR2 YNFKEQ. The length of the CDR3 is 14 residues. Trimming removed 1 base at V and 1 base at J, with 6 bases between. The CDR3 here is CASSQAGGTDTQYF. The CDR3 bases are TGTGCCAGCAGCCAAGCAGGGGGCACAGATACGCAGTATTTT.

The chain has TRBV27 and TRBJ1-2; D is perhaps TRBD1 (6 bases). The germline V gene encodes CDR1 MNHEY and CDR2 SMNVEV (reference sequence). Trimming took off 6 bases at V and 8 bases at J, with 16 bases between the two ends. The CDR3 is made up of 13 amino acids. Written as DNA, the CDR3 is TGTGCCAGCAGGGTAGGGGGGGGCTGGGGCTACACCTTC. Amino acid sequence: CASRVGGGWGYTF.

A few counts support this clone. The rearrangement joins TRBV18 to TRBJ1-2; TRBD1 aligns across 7 bases. The CDR3 loop spans 15 amino acids. The germline V gene encodes CDR1 KGHSH and CDR2 LQKENI. The trim removed 3 bases at V and 6 bases at J, leaving 10 bases unmatched. The CDR3 DNA sequence: TGTGCCAGCTCACCCCCCGTGCAGGGGGTAGATGGCTACACCTTC. Translated: CASSPPVQGVDGYTF.

This chain connects TRBV6-5 to TRBJ2-6; no definite D call. Germline V gene data show CDR1 as MNHEY and CDR2 as SVGAGI. CDR3 length: 15 amino acids. V lost 5 bases, J lost 0 bases, and 8 bases lay in between. CDR3 nucleotides: TGTGCCAGCAGTCTATCAGGCTCTGGGGCCAACGTCCTGACTTTC. Its protein is CASSLSGSGANVLTF.

This clone was seen once. The genes are TRBV27 and TRBJ2-1, with 10 nucleotides matching TRBD1. Germline loops: CDR1 MNHEY, CDR2 SMNVEV (reference sequence). The CDR3 is made up of 16 amino acids. Trimming at V came to 6 bases and at J to 4 bases, leaving 9 bases not matched to a gene. CDR3 protein: CASSNDRGRRYNEQFF. DNA of the CDR3: TGTGCCAGCAGCAACGACAGGGGGCGAAGATACAATGAGCAGTTCTTC.

The chain's CDR3 is CASSTLVGKTEAFF. CDR3 nucleotide sequence: TGTGCCAGCAGCACCCTGGTCGGGAAAACTGAAGCTTTCTTT. V and J are TRBV11-1 and TRBJ1-1, with no clear D. Germline assignment: CDR1 SGHAT and CDR2 FQDESV (reference sequence). V was trimmed by 5 bases and J by 5 bases, leaving 15 bases between them. CDR3 size: 14 residues.

The CDR3 nucleotides are TGTGCCTGGCGTAGGATAGCGCCGACCACAGATACGCAGTATTTT. This encodes CAWRRIAPTTDTQYF. The rearrangement links TRBV30 to TRBJ2-3; tentatively, D is TRBD2 (5 bases). The CDR3 runs to 15 residues. V was pared by 5 bases and J by 2 bases, with 17 bases between. In germline, CDR1 is GTSNPN, CDR2 SVGIG (reference sequence).

This clone has just one count. The chain combines TRBV7-8 with TRBJ2-7; the D gene is possibly TRBD1 (6 bases). The CDR3 consists of 15 residues. The V end was cut by 4 bases, the J end by 0 bases, with 13 bases between. The V gene's germline CDR1 is SGHVS and CDR2 FQNEAQ. CDR3 DNA: TGTGCCAGCAGCTCCTCCAGGGACATCTCCTACGAGCAGTACTTC. Protein sequence: CASSSSRDISYEQYF.

This chain joins TRBV29-1 and TRBJ1-3; D not resolved. The germline V gene encodes CDR1 SQVTM and CDR2 ANQGSEA. Trimming took off 4 bases at V and 0 bases at J, with 10 bases between the two ends. The CDR3 has 14 residues. CDR3 protein: CSVVWADSGNTIYF. The CDR3 DNA reads as TGCAGCGTTGTATGGGCAGACTCTGGAAACACCATATATTTT.

V and J are TRBV19 and TRBJ2-2, with 12 bases aligning to TRBD2. CDR1 and CDR2 (germline): LNHDA, SQIVND (reference sequence). The junction had 5 bases not matched to a gene; V was cut back by 1 base and J by 2 bases. This CDR3 spans 18 amino acids. The CDR3 here is CASSIGLAGGKNTGELFF. CDR3 coding DNA: TGTGCCAGTAGTATAGGGCTAGCGGGAGGGAAAAACACCGGGGAGCTGTTTTTT.

The chain uses TRBV10-3 and TRBJ1-1, with unresolved D. Germline CDR1 ENHRY, CDR2 SYGVKD. The CDR3 has 12 amino acids. The V gene lost 3 bases and the J gene lost 1 base, with 3 bases spanning the gap. For the CDR3, the DNA is TGTGCCATCAGTGACGGGAACACTGAAGCTTTCTTT. It is translated as CAISDGNTEAFF.

This clone has just a few counts. The gene calls are TRBV2 and TRBJ1-2; perhaps TRBD1 as D (6 bases). The CDR3 extends over 13 amino acids. Germline V CDR1 and CDR2: SNHLY, FYNNEI. Trimming cost V 4 bases and J 7 bases, with 13 bases left between them. The CDR3 coding sequence is TGTGCCAGCAGTGTAATCAGGGGCTCTGGCTACACCTTC. Translated, it gives CASSVIRGSGYTF.

The chain recombines TRBV9 with TRBJ1-1; 7 positions agree with TRBD1. Germline loops: CDR1 SGDLS, CDR2 YYNGEE. V was clipped by 2 bases and J by 0 bases; unmatched bases: 4. CDR3 length: 15 amino acids. CDR3 sequence reads: CASSVTGTMNTEAFF. The CDR3 DNA follows: TGTGCCAGCAGCGTGACAGGGACCATGAACACTGAAGCTTTCTTT.

The V and J genes are TRBV5-1 and TRBJ1-4, with D maybe TRBD1 (6 bases). Per germline, CDR1 SGHRS and CDR2 YFSETQ. There are 14 residues in the CDR3. Trimming removed 7 bases at V and 6 bases at J, with 16 bases between. CDR3 residues: CASGPGGLDEKLFF. The CDR3 DNA reads as TGCGCCAGCGGACCGGGGGGCTTAGATGAAAAACTGTTTTTT. The whole variable domain, remainder taken from reference TRBV5-1 and TRBJ1-4, is KAGVTQTPRYLIKTRGQQVTLSCSPISGHRSVSWYQQTPGQGLQFLFEYFSETQRNKGNFPGRFSGRQFSNSRSEMNVSTLELGDSALYLCASGPGGLDEKLFFGSGTQLSVL.

The rearrangement uses TRBV6-1 and TRBJ2-5; possible D gene TRBD2, 6 bases. V lost 2 bases and J 1 base, leaving 20 bases between the germline ends. CDR1 is MNHNS, CDR2 SASEGT, per germline. The CDR3 extends over 18 amino acids. The DNA of the CDR3 is TGTGCCAGCAGTGAACGGGGGTGGGTCTCGTTTGTCCAAGAGACCCAGTACTTC. Translated: CASSERGWVSFVQETQYF.

This chain uses TRBV19 with TRBJ1-2; possible D gene TRBD1, 6 bases. CDR3 length: 17 amino acids. Germline V CDR1 and CDR2: LNHDA, SQIVND (reference sequence). V was pared by 5 bases and J by 2 bases, with 21 bases between. The CDR3 sequence is CASSSELTGPTNYGYTF. CDR3 nucleotides: TGTGCCAGTAGTTCGGAACTTACAGGGCCTACGAACTATGGCTACACCTTC.

The chain couples TRBV27 to TRBJ1-5; TRBD1 might be the D (6 bases). The CDR3 totals 15 residues. Germline assignment: CDR1 MNHEY and CDR2 SMNVEV (reference sequence). V dropped 5 bases and J dropped 1 base, with 12 bases sitting between them. CDR3: CASSPEGGSNQPQHF. In nucleotides, the CDR3 is TGTGCCAGCAGTCCTGAAGGGGGAAGCAATCAGCCCCAGCATTTT.

This clone was found a few times. The chain is built from TRBV2 and TRBJ2-7; no firm D call. CDR3 size: 12 residues. Trimming took 6 bases from V and 2 from J, leaving 8 bases between them. Germline-derived CDR1 and CDR2 are SNHLY and FYNNEI. The CDR3, as DNA: TGTGCCAGCAGCCCCCAGACCTACGAGCAGTACTTC. Translated, it gives CASSPQTYEQYF. The variable domain in full, completed from reference TRBV2 and TRBJ2-7, reads EPEVTQTPSHQVTQMGQEVILRCVPISNHLYFYWYRQILGQKVEFLVSFYNNEISEKSEIFDDQFSVERPDGSNFTLKIRSTKLEDSAMYFCASSPQTYEQYFGPGTRLTVT.